The 32 T cell receptor beta chains presented below share a single source sample, sequenced in a study of blood T cell repertoires in COVID-19. The protocol was immunoSEQ multiplex PCR, while the TCRdb copy is restricted to in-frame clones and leaves out a portion. Of 170,000 or so clones in the sample, over 80% were seen once. The sample was peripheral blood. These receptor sequences come from an older woman with acute or convalescent COVID-19.

There are a few counts of this clone. The chain combines TRBV6-5 with TRBJ1-1, with unresolved D. Trimming left V 5 bases short and J 0 bases short, with 10 bases between. This CDR3 contains 14 residues. CDR1 and CDR2 (germline): MNHEY, SVGAGI. This chain's CDR3 is CASSPREMNTEAFF. In DNA form, the CDR3 reads TGTGCCAGCAGTCCGAGGGAGATGAACACTGAAGCTTTCTTT.

The chain joins TRBV27 to TRBJ2-7; D unresolved. CDR1 MNHEY and CDR2 SMNVEV come from the germline V gene (reference sequence). The CDR3 is made up of 13 amino acids. V was trimmed by 6 bases and J by 3 bases, leaving 12 bases between them. CDR3 in DNA: TGTGCCAGCAGGTCAAGAGATTACTACGAGCAGTACTTC. Its translation is CASRSRDYYEQYF.

This clone was observed a handful of times. The rearrangement uses TRBV6-5 and TRBJ1-1, with TRBD1 matching 7 bases. J lost 1 base, V lost 2 bases, and 7 bases had no gene match. CDR3 length: 16 amino acids. Germline V gene lookup returns CDR1 MNHEY and CDR2 SVGAGI. The CDR3 sequence is CASSYPTGWQNTEAFF. CDR3 bases: TGTGCCAGCAGTTACCCGACAGGGTGGCAGAACACTGAAGCTTTCTTT.

The chain employs TRBV3-1 (or the pseudogene TRBV3-2) and TRBJ2-6, with D tentatively TRBD1 (6 bases). Germline CDR1 is LGHDT and CDR2 is YNNKEL (reference sequence). The CDR3 is made up of 15 amino acids. The V and J ends lost 2 bases and 8 bases respectively, with 13 bases between them. In DNA form, the CDR3 reads TGTGCCAGCAGCCAAAATATAGGGGGTACCAACGTCCTGACTTTC. Translating it yields CASSQNIGGTNVLTF.

As DNA, the CDR3 is TGTGCCATCAGCGGTGGGGCTACCGCTAGCACAGATACGCAGTATTTT. Residues: CAISGGATASTDTQYF. V is TRBV10-3 and J is TRBJ2-3; possible D gene TRBD1, 5 bases. CDR1 and CDR2 from the germline V gene are ENHRY and SYGVKD. This CDR3 is 16 amino acids long. The V end was cut by 6 bases, the J end by 0 bases, with 16 bases between.

The chain employs TRBV6-1 and TRBJ2-3; maybe TRBD2 (6 bases). Trimming took 0 bases from V and 5 from J, leaving 18 bases between them. Germline V gene data show CDR1 as MNHNS and CDR2 as SASEGT. The CDR3 covers 17 residues. CDR3 in amino acids: CASSEAPGLRELDTQYF. CDR3 DNA sequence: TGTGCCAGCAGTGAAGCGCCGGGACTGAGGGAGTTAGATACGCAGTATTTT.

To note about this clone: Other DNA variants within this sample encode the same CDR3. The CDR3 is CASSEGQGYGYTF. Written as DNA, the CDR3 is TGTGCCAGCAGTGAGGGACAGGGGTATGGCTACACCTTC. V usage is TRBV2 and J usage is TRBJ1-2; TRBD1 agrees at 10 bases. The germline gives CDR1 SNHLY, CDR2 FYNNEI. V was pared by 3 bases and J by 5 bases, with 0 bases of the junction left unmatched. The CDR3 consists of 13 residues.

V gene TRBV5-4 combines with J gene TRBJ2-7; 9 bases line up with TRBD1. The V gene's germline CDR1 is SGHNT and CDR2 YYREEE (reference sequence). The trim removed 4 bases at V and 3 bases at J, leaving 5 bases unmatched. This CDR3 contains 14 residues. CDR3 DNA: TGTGCCAGCAGCCCCACGGGACAGGGCTACGAGCAGTACTTC. Translation: CASSPTGQGYEQYF.

In its sample, this clone was seen a few times. The J gene is TRBJ1-1, the V gene TRBV11-2, with D unclear. V lost 6 bases and J 7 bases, leaving 12 bases between the germline ends. The CDR3 extends over 12 amino acids. The germline V gene has CDR1 SGHAT and CDR2 FQNNGV. The CDR3 region has the DNA TGTGCCAGCAGAGGTAGGAGTCTTGAAGCTTTCTTT. Translated, it gives CASRGRSLEAFF.

The chain joins TRBV9 to TRBJ1-2, with D perhaps TRBD1 (5 bases). V was pared by 1 base and J by 4 bases, with 14 bases between. CDR1 SGDLS and CDR2 YYNGEE come from the germline V gene. The CDR3 runs 15 residues. This chain's CDR3 is CASSVRPREGYGYTF. The CDR3 DNA sequence: TGTGCCAGCAGCGTAAGGCCCAGGGAAGGCTATGGCTACACCTTC.

This chain joins TRBV27 and TRBJ1-5, with 7 bases aligning to TRBD1. This CDR3 spans 14 amino acids. Germline lookup yields CDR1 MNHEY and CDR2 SMNVEV (reference sequence). J gave up 4 bases and V 4 bases, and 4 bases lay outside the gene matches. The chain's CDR3 is CASSSGQVNQPQHF. The CDR3 DNA is TGTGCCAGCAGTTCCGGACAGGTAAATCAGCCCCAGCATTTT.

The genes are TRBV29-1 and TRBJ1-1, with 12 bases lining up with TRBD1. Germline V lookup: CDR1 SQVTM, CDR2 ANQGSEA. The length of the CDR3 is 13 residues. J was trimmed by 8 bases and V by 5 bases; bases with no gene match: 6. This CDR3 reads CSVRAGQGAEAFF. Written as DNA, the CDR3 is TGCAGCGTTCGCGCGGGACAGGGGGCGGAAGCTTTCTTT. Full variable domain (remainder filled in from reference TRBV29-1 and TRBJ1-1): SAVISQKPSRDICQRGTSLTIQCQVDSQVTMMFWYRQQPGQSLTLIATANQGSEATYESGFVIDKFPISRPNLTFSTLTVSNMSPEDSSIYLCSVRAGQGAEAFFGQGTRLTVV.

This chain connects TRBV7-2 to TRBJ2-5; D is undetermined. Germline CDR1 and CDR2: SGHTA and FQGNSA. V lost 4 bases, J lost 1 base, and 7 bases lay in between. The CDR3 has 13 amino acids. The CDR3 region is CASSSSVQETQYF. The DNA for the CDR3 is TGTGCCAGCAGCTCTTCAGTCCAAGAGACCCAGTACTTC.

This clone has a handful of counts. The chain joins TRBV6-2 or TRBV6-3 to TRBJ2-4, with a tentative D call TRBD1 (5 bases). This CDR3 is 16 amino acids long. V dropped 6 bases and J dropped 0 bases, with 15 bases sitting between them. Per the germline V gene, CDR1 is MNHEY and CDR2 is SVGEGT. CDR3 nucleotide sequence: TGTGCCAGCAGCGACAGATCTCGGAGAGCCAAAAACATTCAGTACTTC. This translates into CASSDRSRRAKNIQYF.

The rearrangement links TRBV19 to TRBJ2-7, with D possibly TRBD1 on 6 matching bases. Trimming took 4 bases from V and 6 from J, leaving 16 bases between them. CDR1 and CDR2 from the germline V gene are LNHDA and SQIVND (reference sequence). The CDR3 runs 14 residues. The CDR3 bases are TGTGCCAGTAGTAGGCAGGGGCCCTCTCTCGAGCAGTACTTC. It translates to CASSRQGPSLEQYF.

The chain has TRBV10-2 and TRBJ1-3; maybe TRBD1 (6 bases). The V end lost 3 bases, the J end lost 5 bases, and 14 bases lay between the germline ends. Germline assignment: CDR1 WSHSY and CDR2 SAAADI. There are 15 residues in the CDR3. DNA of the CDR3: TGCGCCAGCAGTGACCGGGACACAAATAGAAACACCATATATTTT. It is translated as CASSDRDTNRNTIYF.

This clone was recorded only once. The V gene is TRBV3-1 (or the pseudogene TRBV3-2), the J gene TRBJ1-3, with a weak D call TRBD1 (5 bases). V lost 4 bases to trimming and J lost 3 bases, with 13 bases between them. Germline V gene lookup returns CDR1 LGHDT and CDR2 YNNKEL (reference sequence). The CDR3 runs 15 residues. The chain's CDR3 is CASSLLTALGNTIYF. The CDR3, as DNA: TGTGCCAGCAGCCTTCTGACAGCCCTTGGAAACACCATATATTTT.

The J gene is TRBJ2-7, the V gene TRBV14; 9 bases fit TRBD1. CDR1 and CDR2 (germline): SGHDN, FVKESK. The CDR3 contains 15 residues. With 2 bases clipped from V and 2 bases from J, the junction kept 4 bases outside the gene matches. The CDR3 DNA reads TGTGCCAGCAGCCAACTGGGACAGGGTCCCTACGAGCAGTACTTC. Translating gives CASSQLGQGPYEQYF.

This clone was found once. This rearrangement joins TRBV18 to TRBJ1-3, with 8 nucleotides matching TRBD1. Trimming took 3 bases from V and 3 from J; bases not matched to a gene: 4. This CDR3 has 15 residues. CDR1 KGHSH and CDR2 LQKENI come from the germline V gene. DNA for the CDR3: TGTGCCAGCTCACCCCAGGGGGCCGATGGAAACACCATATATTTT. Translation: CASSPQGADGNTIYF.

This chain links TRBV5-6 with TRBJ2-3; D is undetermined. The CDR3 is 12 amino acids. The V end lost 0 bases, the J end lost 9 bases, and 8 bases lay between the germline ends. CDR1 SGHDT and CDR2 YYEEEE come from the germline V gene. CDR3 amino acids: CASSLGVATQYF. CDR3 sequence (DNA): TGTGCCAGCAGCTTGGGGGTAGCAACGCAGTATTTT.

This clone was seen once. The rearrangement joins TRBV7-2 to TRBJ2-7, with D tentatively TRBD2 (6 bases). The ends were cut back, 2 bases at V and 0 bases at J, with 20 bases in the middle. CDR1 is SGHTA, CDR2 FQGNSA, per germline. The CDR3 extends over 18 amino acids. The CDR3 bases are TGTGCCAGCAGCTTACTCCTAGGGACTCCTGGTAGCTCCTACGAGCAGTACTTC. Translation: CASSLLLGTPGSSYEQYF.

The J gene is TRBJ2-2, the V gene TRBV7-8; 10 nucleotides align to TRBD1. In germline, CDR1 is SGHVS, CDR2 FQNEAQ. V lost 4 bases to trimming and J lost 8 bases; unmatched junction nucleotides: 7. CDR3 length: 15 residues. CDR3 sequence (DNA): TGTGCCAGCAGCTCCCGACAGGGGGCACCGGGGGAGCTGTTTTTT. This sequence encodes CASSSRQGAPGELFF.

This clone was seen just once. The chain links TRBV18 to TRBJ2-2; 12 nucleotides align to TRBD1. Germline CDR1 and CDR2: KGHSH and LQKENI. CDR3 size: 17 residues. With 3 bases clipped from V and 4 bases from J, the junction kept 6 bases outside the gene matches. The CDR3 DNA is TGTGCCAGCTCACCTCTTGGGACAGGGGGCAGCACCGGGGAGCTGTTTTTT. This gives the protein CASSPLGTGGSTGELFF.

This chain joins TRBV21-1 and TRBJ1-6; the D call of TRBD1 is as the table states it, not checked on the DNA. TRBV21-1 is recorded as a pseudogene. This CDR3 spans 19 amino acids. CDR3 protein: CASSKANTLQGAVNSPLHF. The CDR3 DNA reads TGTGCCAGCAGCAAAGCCAACACCTTACAGGGGGCCGTTAATTCACCCCTCCACTTT.

J is TRBJ1-1 and V is TRBV18; no clear D gene. The germline V gene has CDR1 KGHSH and CDR2 LQKENI. This CDR3 has 13 residues. V lost 6 bases, J lost 1 base, and 9 bases lay in between. The CDR3 loop is CASSAAGNTEAFF. The CDR3 DNA sequence: TGTGCCAGCTCCGCCGCGGGGAACACTGAAGCTTTCTTT.

The genes are TRBV7-3 and TRBJ2-7; maybe TRBD1 (7 bases). In germline, CDR1 is SGHTA, CDR2 FQGTGA. This CDR3 has 14 amino acids. Trimming removed 3 bases at V and 4 bases at J, with 13 bases between. The CDR3 sequence is CASSLSGGYYEQYF. The CDR3 DNA follows: TGTGCCAGCAGCTTGTCAGGGGGGTATTACGAGCAGTACTTC.

The chain links TRBV7-2 to TRBJ1-3, with a possible D match to TRBD1 (5 bases). CDR1 and CDR2 from the germline V gene are SGHTA and FQGNSA. The V gene lost 1 base and the J gene lost 4 bases, with 17 bases spanning the gap. The CDR3 has 17 residues. CDR3 region: CASSLGGRRGVGNTIYF. The CDR3 DNA sequence: TGTGCCAGCAGCTTAGGAGGTCGAAGGGGTGTCGGAAACACCATATATTTT.

The V gene is TRBV3-1 (or the pseudogene TRBV3-2), the J gene TRBJ1-4, with TRBD1 matching 7 bases. Germline V gene data show CDR1 as LGHDT and CDR2 as YNNKEL (reference sequence). V shed 1 base and J 4 bases; nucleotides not matched to a gene: 6. The CDR3 sequence is 16 residues long. The CDR3 DNA follows: TGTGCCAGCAGCCAAGGGACCGGGACAGTTAATGAAAAACTGTTTTTT. This codes for CASSQGTGTVNEKLFF.

The chain is built from TRBV5-1 and TRBJ2-1, with D maybe TRBD1 (5 bases). The CDR3 runs to 17 residues. The germline gives CDR1 SGHRS, CDR2 YFSETQ. V lost 0 bases to trimming and J lost 0 bases, with 13 bases between them. This CDR3 is CASSLDWGWGSYNEQFF. The CDR3 region has the DNA TGCGCCAGCAGCTTGGATTGGGGCTGGGGCTCCTACAATGAGCAGTTCTTC.

This chain joins TRBV18 and TRBJ2-2; 9 nucleotides line up with TRBD1. The V gene's germline CDR1 is KGHSH and CDR2 LQKENI. The CDR3 loop spans 15 amino acids. The ends lost 5 bases at V and 5 bases at J; junction bases unmatched: 6. The CDR3, as DNA: TGTGCCAGCTCAACGGGGACAGGGAGAACCGGGGAGCTGTTTTTT. This codes for CASSTGTGRTGELFF.

This clone was seen a handful of times. The CDR3 DNA is TGTGCCAGCAGCTGGGACAATAACTATGGCTACACCTTC. As protein: CASSWDNNYGYTF. The rearrangement joins TRBV5-4 to TRBJ1-2, with D tentatively TRBD1 (6 bases). V dropped 3 bases and J dropped 1 base, with 7 bases sitting between them. CDR3 size: 13 residues. Germline V gene data show CDR1 as SGHNT and CDR2 as YYREEE (reference sequence).

CDR3 sequence: CASSYSGTGGTEAFF. In DNA, the CDR3 is TGTGCCAGCAGTTACTCGGGTACAGGGGGCACTGAAGCTTTCTTT. V gene TRBV6-5 combines with J gene TRBJ1-1; 8 nucleotides match TRBD1. The CDR3 consists of 15 residues. V lost 0 bases to trimming and J lost 4 bases; unmatched junction nucleotides: 4. Germline CDR1 is MNHEY and CDR2 is SVGAGI.